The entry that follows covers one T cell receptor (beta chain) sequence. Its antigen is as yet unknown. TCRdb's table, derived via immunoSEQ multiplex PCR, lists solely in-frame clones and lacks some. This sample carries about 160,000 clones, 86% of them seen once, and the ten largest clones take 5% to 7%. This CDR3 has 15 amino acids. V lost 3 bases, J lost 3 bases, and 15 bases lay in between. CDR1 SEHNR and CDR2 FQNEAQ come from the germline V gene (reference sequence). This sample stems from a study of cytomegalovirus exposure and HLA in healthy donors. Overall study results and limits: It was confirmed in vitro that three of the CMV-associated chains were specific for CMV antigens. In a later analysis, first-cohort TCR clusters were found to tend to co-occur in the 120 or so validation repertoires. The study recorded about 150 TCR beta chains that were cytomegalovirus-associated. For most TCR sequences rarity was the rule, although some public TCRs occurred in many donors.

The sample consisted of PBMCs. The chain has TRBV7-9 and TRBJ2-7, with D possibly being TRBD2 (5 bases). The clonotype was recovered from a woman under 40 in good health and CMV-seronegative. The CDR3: CASSFDGADYYEQYF. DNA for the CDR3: TGTGCCAGCAGCTTTGACGGAGCGGATTACTACGAGCAGTACTTC.